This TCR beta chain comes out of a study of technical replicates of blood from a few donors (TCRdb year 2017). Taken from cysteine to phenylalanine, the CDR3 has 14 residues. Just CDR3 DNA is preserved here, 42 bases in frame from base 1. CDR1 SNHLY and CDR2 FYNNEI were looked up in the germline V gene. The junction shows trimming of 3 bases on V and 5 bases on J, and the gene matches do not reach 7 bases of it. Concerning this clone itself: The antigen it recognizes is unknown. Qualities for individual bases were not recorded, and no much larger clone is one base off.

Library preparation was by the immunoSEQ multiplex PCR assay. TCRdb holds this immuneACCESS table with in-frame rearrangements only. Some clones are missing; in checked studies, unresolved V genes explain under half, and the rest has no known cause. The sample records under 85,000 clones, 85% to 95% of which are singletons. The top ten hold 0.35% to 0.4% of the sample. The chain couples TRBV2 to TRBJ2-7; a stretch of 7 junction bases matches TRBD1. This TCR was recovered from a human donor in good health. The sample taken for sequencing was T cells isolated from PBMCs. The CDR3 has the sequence CASSETGFFDEQYF. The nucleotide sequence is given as TGTGCCAGCAGTGAGACAGGGTTTTTCGACGAGCAGTACTTC.